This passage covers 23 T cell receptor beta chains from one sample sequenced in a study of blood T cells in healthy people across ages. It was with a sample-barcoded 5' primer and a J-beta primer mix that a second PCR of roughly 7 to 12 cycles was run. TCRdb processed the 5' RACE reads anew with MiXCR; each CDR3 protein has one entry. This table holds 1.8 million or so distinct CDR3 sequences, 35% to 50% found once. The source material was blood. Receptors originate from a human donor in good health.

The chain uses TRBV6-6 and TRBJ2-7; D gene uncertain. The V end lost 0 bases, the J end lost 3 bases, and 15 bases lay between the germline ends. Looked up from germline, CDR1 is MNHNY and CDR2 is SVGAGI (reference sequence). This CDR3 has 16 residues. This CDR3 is CASSYSIRSGNYEQYF. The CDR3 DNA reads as TGTGCCAGCAGTTACTCGATACGTAGTGGCAACTACGAGCAGTACTTC.

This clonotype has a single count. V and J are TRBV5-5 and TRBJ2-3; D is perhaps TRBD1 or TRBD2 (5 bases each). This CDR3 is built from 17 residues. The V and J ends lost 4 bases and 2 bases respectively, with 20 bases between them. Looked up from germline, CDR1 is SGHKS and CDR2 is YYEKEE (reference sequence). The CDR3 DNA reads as TGTGCCAGCAGCCCCGAGCTCGTGGGGCGGGTCACAGATACGCAGTATTTT. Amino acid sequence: CASSPELVGRVTDTQYF.

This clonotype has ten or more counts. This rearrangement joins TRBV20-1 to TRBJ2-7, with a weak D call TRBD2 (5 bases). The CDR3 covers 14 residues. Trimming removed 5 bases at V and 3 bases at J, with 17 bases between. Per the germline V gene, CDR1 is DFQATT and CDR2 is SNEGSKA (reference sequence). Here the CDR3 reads CSAPPSSDYYEQYF. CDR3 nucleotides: TGCAGTGCTCCCCCTTCTTCCGACTACTACGAGCAGTACTTC.

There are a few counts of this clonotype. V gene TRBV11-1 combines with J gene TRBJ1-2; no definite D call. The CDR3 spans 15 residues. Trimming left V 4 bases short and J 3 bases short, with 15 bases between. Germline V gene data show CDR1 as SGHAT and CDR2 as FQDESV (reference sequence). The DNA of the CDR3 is TGTGCCAGCAGCTACGGCCAGGAGGCATACTATGGCTACACCTTC. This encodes CASSYGQEAYYGYTF.

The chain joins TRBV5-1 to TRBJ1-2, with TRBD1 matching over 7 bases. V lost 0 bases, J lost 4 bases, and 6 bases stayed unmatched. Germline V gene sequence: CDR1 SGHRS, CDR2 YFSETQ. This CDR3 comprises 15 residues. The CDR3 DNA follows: TGCGCCAGCAGCTTGGGGCAGGGGGAAAGCTATGGCTACACCTTC. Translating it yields CASSLGQGESYGYTF.

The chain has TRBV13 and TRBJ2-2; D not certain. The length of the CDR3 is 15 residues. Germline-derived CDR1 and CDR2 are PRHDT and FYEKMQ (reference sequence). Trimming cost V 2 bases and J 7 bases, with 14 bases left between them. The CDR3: CASSLTLVDNGELFF. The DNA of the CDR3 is TGTGCCAGCAGCTTAACCCTAGTAGACAACGGGGAGCTGTTTTTT.

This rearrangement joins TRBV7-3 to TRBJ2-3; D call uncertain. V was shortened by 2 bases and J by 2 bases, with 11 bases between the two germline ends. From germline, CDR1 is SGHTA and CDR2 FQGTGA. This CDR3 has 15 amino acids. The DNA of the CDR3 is TGTGCCAGCAGCTTATCGCCTACCGTCACAGATACGCAGTATTTT. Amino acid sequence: CASSLSPTVTDTQYF.

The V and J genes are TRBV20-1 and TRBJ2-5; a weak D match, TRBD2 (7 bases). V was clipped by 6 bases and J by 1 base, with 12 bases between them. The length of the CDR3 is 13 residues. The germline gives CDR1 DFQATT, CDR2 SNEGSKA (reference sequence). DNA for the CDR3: TGCAGTGCCGGGGGGCGCGGCCAAGAGACCCAGTACTTC. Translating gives CSAGGRGQETQYF.

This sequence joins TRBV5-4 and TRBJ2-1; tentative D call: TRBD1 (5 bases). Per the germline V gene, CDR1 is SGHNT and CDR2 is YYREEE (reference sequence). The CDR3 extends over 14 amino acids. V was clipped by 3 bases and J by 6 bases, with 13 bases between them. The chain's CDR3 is CASSSADGANEQFF. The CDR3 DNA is TGTGCCAGCAGCTCCGCGGATGGGGCCAATGAGCAGTTCTTC.

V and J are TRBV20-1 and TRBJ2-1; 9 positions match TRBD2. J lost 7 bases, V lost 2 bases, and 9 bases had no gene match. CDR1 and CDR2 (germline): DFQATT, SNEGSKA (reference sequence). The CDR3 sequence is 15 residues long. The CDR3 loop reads CSARKPSGGNNEQFF. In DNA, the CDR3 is TGCAGTGCTAGAAAGCCCAGCGGGGGGAATAATGAGCAGTTCTTC.

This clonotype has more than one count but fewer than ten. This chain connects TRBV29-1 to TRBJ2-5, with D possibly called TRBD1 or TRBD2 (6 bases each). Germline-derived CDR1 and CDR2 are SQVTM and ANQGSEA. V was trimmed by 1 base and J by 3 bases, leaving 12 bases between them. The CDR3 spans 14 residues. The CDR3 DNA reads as TGCAGCGTTGAAGGGGGGGACACCGAAGAGACCCAGTACTTC. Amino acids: CSVEGGDTEETQYF.

The CDR3 sequence: CASSLNREVSEQYF. Written as DNA, the CDR3 is TGTGCCAGCAGCTTAAACAGGGAGGTGTCTGAGCAGTACTTC. This chain connects TRBV7-2 to TRBJ2-7; D is tentatively TRBD1 or TRBD2 (6 bases each). The CDR3 spans 14 residues. Germline CDR1 is SGHTA and CDR2 is FQGNSA. Deletions cut 2 bases from V and 7 bases from J, with 15 bases between.

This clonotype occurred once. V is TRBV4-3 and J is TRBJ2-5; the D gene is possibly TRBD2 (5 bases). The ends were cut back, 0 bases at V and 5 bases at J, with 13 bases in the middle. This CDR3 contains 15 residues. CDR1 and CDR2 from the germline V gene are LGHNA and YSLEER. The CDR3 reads CASSQEGRARETQYF. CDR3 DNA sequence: TGCGCCAGCAGCCAAGAAGGGCGGGCACGGGAGACCCAGTACTTC.

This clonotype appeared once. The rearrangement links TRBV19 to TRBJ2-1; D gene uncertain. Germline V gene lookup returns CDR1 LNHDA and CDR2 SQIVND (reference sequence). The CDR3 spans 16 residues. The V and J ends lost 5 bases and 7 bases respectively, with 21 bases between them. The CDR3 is CASSLTAIVGWNEQFF. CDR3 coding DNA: TGTGCCAGTAGTTTAACCGCTATTGTGGGATGGAATGAGCAGTTCTTC.

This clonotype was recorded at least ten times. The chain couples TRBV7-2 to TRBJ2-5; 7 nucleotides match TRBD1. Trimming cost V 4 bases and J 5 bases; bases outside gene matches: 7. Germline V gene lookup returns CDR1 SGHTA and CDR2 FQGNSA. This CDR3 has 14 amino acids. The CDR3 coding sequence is TGTGCCAGCAGCTCCTCAGGGGGTTGGGAGACCCAGTACTTC. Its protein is CASSSSGGWETQYF.

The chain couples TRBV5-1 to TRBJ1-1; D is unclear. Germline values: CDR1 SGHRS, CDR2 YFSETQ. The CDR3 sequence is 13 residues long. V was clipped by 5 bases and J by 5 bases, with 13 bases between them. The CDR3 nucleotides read TGCGCCAGCAGGGTCTCCGCTTCGACTGAAGCTTTCTTT. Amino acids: CASRVSASTEAFF.

As DNA, the CDR3 is TGCGCCAGCAGCTCCGGGACCCCCGGAGAGACCCAGTACTTC. It specifies CASSSGTPGETQYF. This rearrangement joins TRBV5-1 to TRBJ2-5, with D perhaps being TRBD1 or TRBD2 (5 bases each). The germline CDR1 and CDR2 sequences are SGHRS and YFSETQ. Trimming pared 3 bases from V and 4 bases from J, leaving 13 bases between. The CDR3 spans 14 residues.

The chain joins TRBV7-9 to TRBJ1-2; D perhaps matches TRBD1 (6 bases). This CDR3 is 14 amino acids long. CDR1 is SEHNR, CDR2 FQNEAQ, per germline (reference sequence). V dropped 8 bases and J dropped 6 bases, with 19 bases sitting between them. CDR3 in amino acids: CASGEVEGGHGYTF. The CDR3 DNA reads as TGTGCCAGCGGAGAGGTCGAGGGGGGCCATGGCTACACCTTC.

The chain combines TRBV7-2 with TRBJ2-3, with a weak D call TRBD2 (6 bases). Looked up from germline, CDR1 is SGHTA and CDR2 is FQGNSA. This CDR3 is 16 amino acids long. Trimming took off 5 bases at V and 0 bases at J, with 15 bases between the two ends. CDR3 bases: TGTGCCAGCAGCCGAAACACTGGAGGGAGCACAGATACGCAGTATTTT. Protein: CASSRNTGGSTDTQYF.

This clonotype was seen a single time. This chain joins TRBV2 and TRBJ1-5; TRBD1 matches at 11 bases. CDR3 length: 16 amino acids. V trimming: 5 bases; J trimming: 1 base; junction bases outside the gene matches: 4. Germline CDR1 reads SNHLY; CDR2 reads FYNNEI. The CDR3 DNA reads TGTGCCAGCAGTCCGGACAGGGGGCTAAGCAATCAGCCCCAGCATTTT. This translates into CASSPDRGLSNQPQHF.

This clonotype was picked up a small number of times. CDR3 amino acids: CASSEYFNPSSGANVLTF. For the CDR3, the DNA is TGTGCCAGCAGTGAATATTTTAACCCGAGCTCTGGGGCCAACGTCCTGACTTTC. V is TRBV25-1 and J is TRBJ2-6, with no clear D. Germline V gene data show CDR1 as MGHDK and CDR2 as SYGVNS. Trimming cost V 0 bases and J 0 bases, with 12 bases left between them. The CDR3 is 18 amino acids.

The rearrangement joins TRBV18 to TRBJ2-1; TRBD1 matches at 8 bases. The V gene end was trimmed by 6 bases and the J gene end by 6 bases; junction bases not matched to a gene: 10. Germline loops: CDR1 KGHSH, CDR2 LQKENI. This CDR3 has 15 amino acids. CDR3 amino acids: CASSIPGTGGNEQFF. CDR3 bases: TGTGCCAGCTCCATTCCGGGGACAGGAGGCAATGAGCAGTTCTTC.

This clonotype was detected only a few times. CDR3 sequence (DNA): TGTGCCAGCGGGTTAAAGCGGGGGGCAGATACGCAGTATTTT. Amino acid sequence: CASGLKRGADTQYF. V and J are TRBV12-3 or TRBV12-4 and TRBJ2-3; 9 positions match TRBD2. With V trimmed by 8 bases and J by 4 bases, 7 bases remained unmatched. This CDR3 comprises 14 residues.